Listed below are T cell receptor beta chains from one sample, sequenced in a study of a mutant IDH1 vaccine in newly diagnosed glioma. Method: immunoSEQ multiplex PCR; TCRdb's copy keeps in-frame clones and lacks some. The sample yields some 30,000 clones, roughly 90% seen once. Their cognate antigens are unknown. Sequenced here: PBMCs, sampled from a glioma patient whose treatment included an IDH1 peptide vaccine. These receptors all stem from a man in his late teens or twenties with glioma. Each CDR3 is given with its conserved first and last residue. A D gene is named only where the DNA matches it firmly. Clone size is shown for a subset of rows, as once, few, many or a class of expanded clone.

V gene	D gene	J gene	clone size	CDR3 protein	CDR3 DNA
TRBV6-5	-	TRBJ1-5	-	CASSYSTGRQPQHF	TGTGCCAGCAGTTACTCTACAGGGAGGCAGCCCCAGCATTTT
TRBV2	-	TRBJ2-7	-	CASSRQVYEQYF	TGTGCCAGCAGCCGACAGGTCTACGAGCAGTACTTC
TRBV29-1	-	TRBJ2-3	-	CSVEDYSSGTQYF	TGCAGCGTTGAAGATTACAGTTCCGGTACGCAGTATTTT
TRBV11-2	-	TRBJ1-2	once	CASSLEPGSVYGYTF	TGTGCCAGCAGCTTAGAGCCGGGGTCAGTCTATGGCTACACCTTC
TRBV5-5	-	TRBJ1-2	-	CASSLEPDGRDGYTF	TGTGCCAGCAGCTTGGAACCCGATGGGAGGGATGGCTACACCTTC
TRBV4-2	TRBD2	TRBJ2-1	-	CASSQEAGGLYNEQFF	TGTGCCAGCAGCCAAGAGGCGGGAGGGCTATACAATGAGCAGTTCTTC
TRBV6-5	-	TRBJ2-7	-	CASSFGDSYEQYF	TGTGCCAGCAGTTTCGGGGATTCCTACGAGCAGTACTTC
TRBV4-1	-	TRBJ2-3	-	CASSHPGATDTQYF	TGCGCCAGCAGCCATCCCGGGGCCACAGATACGCAGTATTTT
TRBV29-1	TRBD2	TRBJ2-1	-	CSVPAGGLIYNEQFF	TGCAGCGTCCCAGCGGGAGGCTTAATATACAATGAGCAGTTCTTC
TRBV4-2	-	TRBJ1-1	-	CASSQDSGIMNTEAFF	TGTGCCAGCAGCCAAGATTCAGGGATAATGAACACTGAAGCTTTCTTT
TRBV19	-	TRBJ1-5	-	CASSIAVASNQPQHF	TGTGCCAGTTCCATTGCGGTAGCTAGCAATCAGCCCCAGCATTTT
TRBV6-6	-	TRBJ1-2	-	CASRPQAVYYGYTF	TGTGCCAGCAGACCACAGGCGGTTTACTATGGCTACACCTTC
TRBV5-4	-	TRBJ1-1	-	CASRGGENTEAFF	TGTGCCAGCAGGGGAGGGGAGAACACTGAAGCTTTCTTT
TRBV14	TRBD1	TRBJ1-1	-	CASRKGQGPWGTEAFF	TGTGCCAGCAGAAAGGGACAGGGGCCCTGGGGCACTGAAGCTTTCTTT